This T cell receptor (beta chain) was sequenced during a study of T cell responses to AZD1222 COVID-19 vaccine. Study-wide results and caveats: Unmutated regions of variants are reportedly targeted by nearly half of spike-specific TCRs. Donors were chiefly white British, with a greater number of females, and clonal diversity was perhaps underestimated. Baseline seropositivity occurred in only a handful of AZD1222 recipients.

In the case of this clone: What it binds is not known.

Using immunoSEQ multiplex PCR, the repertoire was profiled, and TCRdb retains in-frame clones only, with some absent. This sample has more than 85,000 clones, with 94% found just once. The receptor comes from an adult who received the AZD1222 COVID-19 vaccine. Here the sequenced sample was peripheral blood, taken 28 days after the second AZD1222 dose.

The chain's CDR3 is CASSEGPRGLQGYTF. The DNA of the CDR3 is TGTGCCAGCAGTGAAGGCCCCAGGGGGCTTCAGGGCTACACCTTC. The V call is TRBV6-1, the J call TRBJ1-2; 8 nucleotides match TRBD1. In germline, CDR1 is MNHNS, CDR2 SASEGT. V lost 1 base and J lost 8; bases outside the gene matches: 9. The CDR3 length is 15 residues.